Below, 25 T cell receptor beta chains from the same sample are listed, as sequenced in a study of preoperative IRX-2 immunotherapy in early breast cancer. Treatment defined: preoperative locoregional IRX-2 cytokine immunotherapy. Generated by immunoSEQ multiplex PCR, the TCRdb table keeps only in-frame clones and is missing some. The table includes around 62,000 clones, roughly 94% detected once. The specimen was taken from a patient treated with IRX-2 immunotherapy. These receptor sequences come from a human donor with breast cancer.

The chain has TRBV10-3 and TRBJ1-1; a weak D match, TRBD1 (6 bases). CDR1 and CDR2 from the germline V gene are ENHRY and SYGVKD. V lost 6 bases and J 0 bases, leaving 11 bases between the germline ends. The CDR3 is 14 amino acids. The CDR3 loop is CAIRGGRVNTEAFF. In DNA, the CDR3 is TGTGCCATCAGAGGGGGACGGGTGAACACTGAAGCTTTCTTT.

For the CDR3, the DNA is TGCAGCGTTGAAGATCTGGGGGAAGGATATGGCTACACCTTC. It specifies CSVEDLGEGYGYTF. The chain joins TRBV29-1 to TRBJ1-2; a possible D gene is TRBD1 (5 bases). CDR1 is SQVTM and CDR2 is ANQGSEA in the germline V gene. The CDR3 runs to 14 residues. Trimming cost V 0 bases and J 5 bases, with 13 bases left between them.

This chain joins TRBV28 and TRBJ2-2, with 9 positions matching TRBD2. The junction had 8 bases not matched to a gene; V was cut back by 6 bases and J by 6 bases. Germline values: CDR1 MDHEN, CDR2 SYDVKM. The CDR3 spans 15 residues. The CDR3 is CASRIGGRAAGELFF. The CDR3 bases are TGTGCCAGCAGAATAGGCGGGAGGGCCGCCGGGGAGCTGTTTTTT. Complete variable domain (other parts from reference TRBV28 and TRBJ2-2): DVKVTQSSRYLVKRTGEKVFLECVQDMDHENMFWYRQDPGLGLRLIYFSYDVKMKEKGDIPEGYSVSREKKERFSLILESASTNQTSMYLCASRIGGRAAGELFFGEGSRLTVL.

This chain links TRBV28 with TRBJ2-7, with D maybe TRBD1 (6 bases). Germline lookup yields CDR1 MDHEN and CDR2 SYDVKM. The V gene lost 5 bases and the J gene lost 5 bases, with 13 bases spanning the gap. This CDR3 contains 13 residues. CDR3 sequence (DNA): TGTGCCAGCAGTCTAACAGGGTTCCACGAGCAGTACTTC. Its protein product is CASSLTGFHEQYF.

The genes are TRBV29-1 and TRBJ1-1; D is possibly TRBD1 (6 bases). This CDR3 comprises 14 residues. Germline CDR1 is SQVTM and CDR2 is ANQGSEA. The V gene lost 7 bases and the J gene lost 1 base, with 16 bases spanning the gap. CDR3 residues: CSGNRAWGNTEAFF. CDR3 nucleotide sequence: TGCAGCGGTAACAGGGCCTGGGGGAACACTGAAGCTTTCTTT.

V and J are TRBV18 and TRBJ2-5; 8 bases line up with TRBD1. V lost 3 bases to trimming and J lost 4 bases; unmatched junction nucleotides: 7. The CDR3 consists of 15 residues. The germline CDR1 and CDR2 sequences are KGHSH and LQKENI. This chain's CDR3 is CASSPRQGQTETQYF. CDR3 bases: TGTGCCAGCTCACCCCGACAGGGGCAGACAGAGACCCAGTACTTC.

The chain uses TRBV4-2 and TRBJ1-3, with D perhaps TRBD1 (6 bases). The CDR3 is made up of 17 amino acids. Germline assignment: CDR1 LGHNA and CDR2 YNFKEQ. V was shortened by 0 bases and J by 2 bases, with 14 bases between the two germline ends. As DNA, the CDR3 is TGTGCCAGCAGCCAAGAGCAACGGGCAGGGGCTGGAAACACCATATATTTT. It specifies CASSQEQRAGAGNTIYF.

V and J are TRBV19 and TRBJ2-1, with D tentatively TRBD1 (6 bases). The germline V and J ends were trimmed by 5 bases and 0 bases, with 14 bases remaining between them. Germline CDR1 and CDR2: LNHDA and SQIVND (reference sequence). The CDR3 runs 16 residues. CDR3 nucleotides: TGTGCCAGTAGTGAAAACAGGGCAAGCTCCTACAATGAGCAGTTCTTC. Protein: CASSENRASSYNEQFF. The full variable domain, completed using reference TRBV19 and TRBJ2-1, is DGGITQSPKYLFRKEGQNVTLSCEQNLNHDAMYWYRQDPGQGLRLIYYSQIVNDFQKGDIAEGYSVSREKKESFPLTVTSAQKNPTAFYLCASSENRASSYNEQFFGPGTRLTVL.

The CDR3 region is CASSYYYGQSYEQYF. CDR3 sequence (DNA): TGTGCCAGCAGTTACTATTACGGACAGTCCTACGAGCAGTACTTC. The chain joins TRBV6-5 to TRBJ2-7, with D maybe TRBD1 (6 bases). CDR3 length equals 15 residues. The V and J ends lost 1 base and 1 base respectively, with 11 bases between them. Germline-derived CDR1 and CDR2 are MNHEY and SVGAGI.

V and J are TRBV6-6 and TRBJ1-2; 7 bases map to TRBD1. V lost 5 bases and J lost 8; bases outside the gene matches: 14. Per the germline V gene, CDR1 is MNHNY and CDR2 is SVGAGI (reference sequence). This CDR3 spans 15 amino acids. The CDR3 loop reads CASSRGQAVTWGYTF. The DNA of the CDR3 is TGTGCCAGCAGTCGAGGACAGGCCGTAACTTGGGGCTACACCTTC.

This chain connects TRBV5-1 to TRBJ2-2, with 7 bases that match TRBD1. The J segment lost 3 bases and the V segment lost 0 bases, leaving 5 bases of the junction unmatched. Germline V gives CDR1 SGHRS, CDR2 YFSETQ. This CDR3 is 16 amino acids long. This CDR3 reads CASSLDQGVYTGELFF. The CDR3 region has the DNA TGCGCCAGCAGCTTGGATCAGGGGGTATACACCGGGGAGCTGTTTTTT. The variable domain in full, completed from reference TRBV5-1 and TRBJ2-2, reads KAGVTQTPRYLIKTRGQQVTLSCSPISGHRSVSWYQQTPGQGLQFLFEYFSETQRNKGNFPGRFSGRQFSNSRSEMNVSTLELGDSALYLCASSLDQGVYTGELFFGEGSRLTVL.

The V gene is TRBV28, the J gene TRBJ2-5; TRBD1 agrees at 10 bases. CDR3 length: 16 amino acids. Trimming removed 7 bases from V and 4 bases from J; junction bases left unmatched: 12. Germline-derived CDR1 and CDR2 are MDHEN and SYDVKM. CDR3 sequence (DNA): TGTGCCAGCAACGCGATCGGGACAGGGGCTTCAGAGACCCAGTACTTC. It yields the protein CASNAIGTGASETQYF.

The chain carries TRBV13 and TRBJ1-2; TRBD1 might be the D (5 bases). V was shortened by 2 bases and J by 7 bases, with 5 bases between the two germline ends. CDR3 length: 11 amino acids. Per germline, CDR1 PRHDT and CDR2 FYEKMQ (reference sequence). The CDR3 sequence is CASSLRGGYTF. Written as DNA, the CDR3 is TGTGCCAGCAGCTTAAGGGGTGGCTACACCTTC.

The chain carries TRBV27 and TRBJ1-1; TRBD1 might be the D (5 bases). V shed 1 base and J shed 0 bases, with 15 bases lying between them. Germline CDR1 is MNHEY and CDR2 is SMNVEV (reference sequence). This CDR3 has 17 amino acids. CDR3 sequence reads: CASSLFPGEAMNTEAFF. The CDR3 DNA reads TGTGCCAGCAGTTTATTTCCGGGGGAGGCCATGAACACTGAAGCTTTCTTT.

About this clone: One end of the junction does not line up with germline, which may come from a read error. The V gene is TRBV30, the J gene TRBJ1-6, with 7 nucleotides matching TRBD1. This CDR3 spans 13 amino acids. Germline CDR1 reads GTSNPN; CDR2 reads SVGIG (reference sequence). The CDR3 sequence: CAWAGDRNSPLYF. CDR3 nucleotide sequence: TGTGCCTGGGCCGGGGACAGAAATTCACCCCTCTACTTT.

The chain uses TRBV27 and TRBJ1-4, with 8 nucleotides matching TRBD1. From germline, CDR1 is MNHEY and CDR2 SMNVEV (reference sequence). The CDR3 totals 15 residues. The J segment lost 7 bases and the V segment lost 4 bases, leaving 8 bases of the junction unmatched. CDR3 nucleotide sequence: TGTGCCAGCAGTTCCAACAGGGGGTGGGGTGAAAAACTGTTTTTT. It specifies CASSSNRGWGEKLFF.

For this clone: It is unclear where the CDR3 begins or ends on the DNA, so no DNA is shown, and the CDR3 is as TCRdb lists it. The J gene is TRBJ2-7, the V gene TRBV6-5. CDR1 MNHEY and CDR2 SVGAGI come from the germline V gene. The CDR3 spans 14 amino acids, including both terminal residues. The CDR3: CASSILGNSYEQYF.

V usage is TRBV10-3 and J usage is TRBJ1-3; D possibly corresponds to TRBD1 (6 bases). CDR1 ENHRY and CDR2 SYGVKD come from the germline V gene. V lost 10 bases and J 0 bases, leaving 22 bases between the germline ends. CDR3 length: 17 amino acids. The CDR3 is CATQIRRWDNSGNTIYF. The DNA for the CDR3 is TGTGCCACACAAATCCGGCGTTGGGACAACTCTGGAAACACCATATATTTT.

The rearrangement uses TRBV27 and TRBJ2-3; 8 bases are shared with TRBD2. V shed 3 bases and J 6 bases; nucleotides not matched to a gene: 5. Germline V gene data show CDR1 as MNHEY and CDR2 as SMNVEV (reference sequence). The CDR3 totals 14 residues. CDR3 sequence reads: CASSLREAEDTQYF. As DNA, the CDR3 is TGTGCCAGCAGTTTGCGGGAGGCGGAGGATACGCAGTATTTT.

The chain couples TRBV19 to TRBJ2-1; no reliable D call. The CDR3 covers 12 residues. Germline values: CDR1 LNHDA, CDR2 SQIVND (reference sequence). V gave up 5 bases and J gave up 6 bases, with 8 bases separating them. The CDR3 coding sequence is TGTGCCAGTAGTTGGGTAGCCAATGAGCAGTTCTTC. This encodes CASSWVANEQFF.

CDR3 region: CASSLQTSLVKETQYF. For the CDR3, the DNA is TGTGCCAGCAGCTTACAGACCTCCCTAGTGAAAGAGACCCAGTACTTC. The rearrangement links TRBV11-2 to TRBJ2-5; unclear D gene. The CDR3 contains 16 residues. Germline assignment: CDR1 SGHAT and CDR2 FQNNGV. V lost 2 bases and J lost 3, with 16 bases in between.

The V gene is TRBV11-2, the J gene TRBJ1-4; a possible D gene is TRBD1 (6 bases). Trimming removed 6 bases from V and 8 bases from J, with 19 bases in between. The CDR3 covers 15 residues. CDR1 and CDR2 (germline): SGHAT, FQNNGV. CDR3 region: CASSRMAGVGEKLFF. CDR3 in DNA: TGTGCCAGCAGTAGGATGGCAGGGGTCGGAGAAAAACTGTTTTTT.

Details on this clone: The germline gene is not matched at one end of the junction; a read error may be the cause. The V and J genes are TRBV7-9 and TRBJ2-2; tentative D call: TRBD1 (6 bases). The CDR3 has 14 amino acids. The germline V gene has CDR1 SEHNR and CDR2 FQNEAQ (reference sequence). As DNA, the CDR3 is TGTGCCAGCACCTTAACAGGGACCGCCGGGGAGCTGTTTTTT. It yields the protein CASTLTGTAGELFF.

The V and J genes are TRBV2 and TRBJ2-7; 10 bases agree with TRBD2. V lost 3 bases, J lost 5 bases, and 10 bases stayed unmatched. This CDR3 comprises 16 residues. Germline CDR1 SNHLY, CDR2 FYNNEI. The CDR3 region is CASSDRLAGAADEQYF. CDR3 DNA: TGTGCCAGCAGTGATAGGCTAGCGGGAGCCGCGGACGAGCAGTACTTC.

The chain recombines TRBV6-1 with TRBJ2-3; D is unresolved. The CDR3 is made up of 15 amino acids. CDR1 is MNHNS, CDR2 SASEGT, per germline. V lost 2 bases, J lost 2 bases, and 11 bases lay in between. The CDR3 region is CASSENVQNTDTQYF. The CDR3 DNA sequence: TGTGCCAGCAGTGAAAATGTACAGAACACAGATACGCAGTATTTT.